Below, one TCR beta chain is given with its context. Clones were read by immunoSEQ multiplex PCR, and TCRdb kept only the in-frame ones, dropping some. The sample yields over 70,000 clones, approximately 88% seen once. This CDR3 has 16 amino acids. The germline CDR1 and CDR2 sequences are SGHTA and FQGNSA. Trimming removed 3 bases from V and 0 bases from J; junction bases left unmatched: 3. The sample is drawn from a study of control samples from healthy donors and cancer patients. Sample: blood. This TCR derives from a woman aged 55-70 years in good health. The chain carries TRBV7-2 and TRBJ2-7, with 12 bases fitting TRBD2. CDR3 amino acids: CASSFRLAGASYEQYF. CDR3 bases: TGTGCCAGCAGCTTCAGACTAGCGGGAGCCTCCTACGAGCAGTACTTC.